The entry below gives a single TCR beta chain sequence along with its context. Its matching antigen is unknown. V was clipped by 3 bases and J by 4 bases, with 12 bases between them. The CDR3 is 14 residues long. CDR1 and CDR2 (germline): SEHNR, FQNEAQ (reference sequence). This record comes from a study of cytotoxic CD8 clonotypes in ibrutinib-treated CLL. The study's findings and limits: Public clonotypes, an uncommon group, contracted or remained stable on treatment.

Here immunoSEQ multiplex PCR was the method, and the copy in TCRdb shows in-frame clones only, minus some. The repertoire holds fewer than 400,000 clones, with under 70% as singletons. The V call is TRBV7-9, the J call TRBJ1-2, with D maybe TRBD1 (5 bases). This specimen consisted of PBMCs, obtained after 36 months of ibrutinib treatment. This clonotype originated in a human donor with chronic lymphocytic leukemia. The CDR3 nucleotides are TGTGCCAGCAGCTTCATGGGGGAAACCTATGGCTACACCTTC. This encodes CASSFMGETYGYTF.